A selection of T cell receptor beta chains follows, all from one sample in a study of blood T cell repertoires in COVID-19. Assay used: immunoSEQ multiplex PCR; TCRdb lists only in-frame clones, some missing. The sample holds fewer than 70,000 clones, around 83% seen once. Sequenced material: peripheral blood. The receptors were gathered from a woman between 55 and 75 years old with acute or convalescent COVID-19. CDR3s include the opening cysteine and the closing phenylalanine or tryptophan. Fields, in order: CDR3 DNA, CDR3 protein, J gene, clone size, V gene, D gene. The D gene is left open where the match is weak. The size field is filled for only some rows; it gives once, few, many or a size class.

CDR3 DNA: TGCGCCAGCACCCTTGGTACGGGTGGAGGTACGCAGTATTTT
CDR3 protein: CASTLGTGGGTQYF
J gene: TRBJ2-3
clone size: .
V gene: TRBV5-1
D gene: .

CDR3 DNA: TGCGCCAGCAGCCAACCAGATATTGTGGATGAAAAACTGTTTTTT
CDR3 protein: CASSQPDIVDEKLFF
J gene: TRBJ1-4
clone size: few
V gene: TRBV4-1
D gene: .

CDR3 DNA: TGTGCCTGGAGTAAGGACAGGGCTACCACTGAAGCTTTCTTT
CDR3 protein: CAWSKDRATTEAFF
J gene: TRBJ1-1
clone size: .
V gene: TRBV30
D gene: TRBD1

CDR3 DNA: TGTGCCAGCAGCTTAGACGGGTTCGGCAATCAGCCCCAGCATTTT
CDR3 protein: CASSLDGFGNQPQHF
J gene: TRBJ1-5
clone size: .
V gene: TRBV7-9
D gene: .

CDR3 DNA: TGTGCCAGCTCACCACCCACAGGGCCGAACACCGGGGAGCTGTTTTTT
CDR3 protein: CASSPPTGPNTGELFF
J gene: TRBJ2-2
clone size: .
V gene: TRBV18
D gene: .

CDR3 DNA: TGCGCCAGCAGCTTTTCGGAGGGGGCAGGGACAGATACGCAGTATTTT
CDR3 protein: CASSFSEGAGTDTQYF
J gene: TRBJ2-3
clone size: .
V gene: TRBV5-1
D gene: .

CDR3 DNA: TGCGCCAGCAGCTTGACTAGCGGGGGGCTTGAGCAGTTCTTC
CDR3 protein: CASSLTSGGLEQFF
J gene: TRBJ2-1
clone size: .
V gene: TRBV5-1
D gene: TRBD2

CDR3 DNA: TGTGCCAGCAGCGGACAGGAAGGTCAGCCCCAGCATTTT
CDR3 protein: CASSGQEGQPQHF
J gene: TRBJ1-5
clone size: .
V gene: TRBV6-5
D gene: TRBD1

CDR3 DNA: TGTGCCAGCACCGGGTGGACAGGGGCCTACGAGCAGTACTTC
CDR3 protein: CASTGWTGAYEQYF
J gene: TRBJ2-7
clone size: once
V gene: TRBV2
D gene: TRBD1

CDR3 DNA: TGTGCCAGCAGCGAACAGGGGGTGGGTGGCTACACCTTC
CDR3 protein: CASSEQGVGGYTF
J gene: TRBJ1-2
clone size: .
V gene: TRBV7-3
D gene: TRBD1

CDR3 DNA: TGTGCCAGCAGTGCCCCCGGACGGGAGTCATCCTACGAGCAGTACTTC
CDR3 protein: CASSAPGRESSYEQYF
J gene: TRBJ2-7
clone size: once
V gene: TRBV6-1
D gene: .

CDR3 DNA: TGCGCCAGCAGTGAAGAGGCGGGAAACACCATATATTTT
CDR3 protein: CASSEEAGNTIYF
J gene: TRBJ1-3
clone size: once
V gene: TRBV10-1
D gene: .

CDR3 DNA: TGTGCCTGGAGTGTAAGTGTTGCGGCTGGCTACACCTTC
CDR3 protein: CAWSVSVAAGYTF
J gene: TRBJ1-2
clone size: .
V gene: TRBV30
D gene: .

CDR3 DNA: TGTGCCAGCAGCCAGGGGCATGGTGATACGCAGTATTTT
CDR3 protein: CASSQGHGDTQYF
J gene: TRBJ2-3
clone size: .
V gene: TRBV7-3
D gene: .

CDR3 DNA: TGCGCCAGCAGGTCTGGGACATCCACAGATACGCAGTATTTT
CDR3 protein: CASRSGTSTDTQYF
J gene: TRBJ2-3
clone size: .
V gene: TRBV5-1
D gene: .

CDR3 DNA: TGCGCCACCGCCCGGACTCCCAACACCGGGGAGCTGTTTTTT
CDR3 protein: CATARTPNTGELFF
J gene: TRBJ2-2
clone size: .
V gene: TRBV5-1
D gene: .

CDR3 DNA: TGTGCCAGTATTCCAGAGGGCAAAGGGGAGCAGTTCTTC
CDR3 protein: CASIPEGKGEQFF
J gene: TRBJ2-1
clone size: once
V gene: TRBV6-5
D gene: .